The next 29 T cell receptor beta chains were all read from a single sample in a study of blood T cell repertoires in COVID-19 (dated by TCRdb to 2020 to 2022). The library was obtained by the immunoSEQ multiplex PCR assay. TCRdb's version of the immuneACCESS table is confined to in-frame rearrangements and falls short of the full clone set. An unresolved V gene accounts for under half of the shortfall where checked; the remainder is of unknown origin. Within this sample are approximately 230,000 clones, with 65% to 90% of them counted one time only. Jointly, the top ten make up 4.9% of the sample. The sample taken for sequencing was peripheral blood. All receptors derive from a woman at least 80 years old with active or convalescent COVID-19.

The chain combines TRBV5-1 with TRBJ1-1; D perhaps matches TRBD1 (6 bases). V gave up 2 bases and J gave up 0 bases, with 11 bases separating them. CDR3 length: 15 amino acids. Germline assignment: CDR1 SGHRS and CDR2 YFSETQ. The CDR3 loop reads CASSFGRGVNTEAFF. The CDR3 nucleotides are TGCGCCAGCAGCTTTGGCAGGGGCGTGAACACTGAAGCTTTCTTT. Full variable domain (outside the CDR3, taken from reference TRBV5-1 and TRBJ1-1): KAGVTQTPRYLIKTRGQQVTLSCSPISGHRSVSWYQQTPGQGLQFLFEYFSETQRNKGNFPGRFSGRQFSNSRSEMNVSTLELGDSALYLCASSFGRGVNTEAFFGQGTRLTVV.

The chain links TRBV30 to TRBJ1-6, with D perhaps TRBD1 (5 bases). The germline V and J ends were trimmed by 7 bases and 7 bases, with 14 bases remaining between them. CDR3 length equals 13 residues. Per the germline V gene, CDR1 is GTSNPN and CDR2 is SVGIG (reference sequence). The chain's CDR3 is CASTRDLNSPLHF. The DNA of the CDR3 is TGTGCCTCCACAAGGGACTTGAATTCACCCCTCCACTTT.

The rearrangement uses TRBV5-4 and TRBJ2-7; no definite D call. The CDR3 runs 12 residues. V lost 4 bases, J lost 3 bases, and 8 bases lay in between. CDR1 and CDR2 (germline): SGHNT, YYREEE (reference sequence). This CDR3 reads CASSIDIYEQYF. In DNA, the CDR3 is TGTGCCAGCAGCATCGACATCTACGAGCAGTACTTC.

The rearrangement uses TRBV10-1 and TRBJ1-2, with D possibly being TRBD1 (5 bases). The germline V gene has CDR1 WNHNN and CDR2 SYGVQD (reference sequence). CDR3 length: 13 residues. V was cut by 4 bases and J by 4 bases, with 10 bases left in between. The CDR3 nucleotides read TGCGCCAGCAGTGTGGACACCAGCTATGGCTACACCTTC. It is translated as CASSVDTSYGYTF.

V gene TRBV5-4 combines with J gene TRBJ1-6, with D hard to call. The CDR3 totals 16 residues. Germline assignment: CDR1 SGHNT and CDR2 YYREEE (reference sequence). Trimming pared 0 bases from V and 5 bases from J, leaving 12 bases between. DNA of the CDR3: TGTGCCAGCAGCTTGGGAAGCGGCCTCAATAATTCACCCCTCCACTTT. Protein: CASSLGSGLNNSPLHF.

This chain joins TRBV1 and TRBJ2-1; the table's TRBD2 call for D was not verified on the DNA. TRBV1 counts as a pseudogene. The length of the CDR3 is 16 residues. CDR3 bases: TGCACCAGCAGCCAATTAGCGGGAGTGTGTTACAATGAGCAGTTCTTC. As protein: CTSSQLAGVCYNEQFF.

Here the CDR3 DNA reads TGTGCCAGCAGCTTACCCGGGAATGGGGAGCAGTACTTC. Translating gives CASSLPGNGEQYF. V and J are TRBV7-9 and TRBJ2-7; D is perhaps TRBD2 (5 bases). This CDR3 has 13 residues. CDR1 and CDR2 from the germline V gene are SEHNR and FQNEAQ (reference sequence). The V and J ends lost 2 bases and 7 bases respectively, with 12 bases between them.

This clone was counted between two and nine times. The V call is TRBV2, the J call TRBJ1-1, with 8 bases identical to TRBD1. This CDR3 spans 13 amino acids. V trimming: 6 bases; J trimming: 5 bases; junction bases outside the gene matches: 5. The V gene's germline CDR1 is SNHLY and CDR2 FYNNEI. This CDR3 is CASRVTGETEAFF. In nucleotides, the CDR3 is TGTGCCAGCAGAGTGACAGGGGAGACTGAAGCTTTCTTT.

The chain has TRBV10-3 and TRBJ1-5; 8 bases agree with TRBD1. The CDR3 length is 16 residues. The trim removed 3 bases at V and 0 bases at J, leaving 4 bases unmatched. Germline-derived CDR1 and CDR2 are ENHRY and SYGVKD. Here the CDR3 reads CAISDQGANSNQPQHF. The CDR3 nucleotides are TGTGCCATCAGTGATCAGGGGGCTAATAGCAATCAGCCCCAGCATTTT.

This chain links TRBV3-1 (or the pseudogene TRBV3-2) with TRBJ2-7; TRBD2 might be the D (5 bases). This CDR3 is built from 15 residues. V was shortened by 0 bases and J by 5 bases, with 14 bases between the two germline ends. CDR1 is LGHDT, CDR2 YNNKEL, per germline (reference sequence). The CDR3 DNA reads as TGTGCCAGCAGCCAAGACTGGGAGAGAGCCGACGAGCAGTACTTC. Translation: CASSQDWERADEQYF.

This clone was observed a few times. The chain recombines TRBV11-2 with TRBJ2-2; TRBD2 agrees at 11 bases. The V gene's germline CDR1 is SGHAT and CDR2 FQNNGV. The J segment lost 6 bases and the V segment lost 1 base, leaving 4 bases of the junction unmatched. This CDR3 comprises 16 residues. The CDR3 region is CASSLGLAGPAGELFF. The CDR3 DNA follows: TGTGCCAGCAGCTTAGGACTAGCGGGACCTGCCGGGGAGCTGTTTTTT.

Only one count was recorded for this clone. The genes are TRBV11-2 and TRBJ1-1, with TRBD1 as a possible D gene (5 bases). This CDR3 region has 11 residues. Germline CDR1 and CDR2: SGHAT and FQNNGV. V dropped 3 bases and J dropped 9 bases, with 8 bases sitting between them. The CDR3 nucleotides read TGTGCCAGCAGCTTCGGGGGGAAAGCTTTCTTT. Translated: CASSFGGKAFF.

The CDR3 loop is CASSPQLNTEAFF. CDR3 nucleotides: TGTGCCAGCAGCCCTCAGTTGAACACTGAAGCTTTCTTT. The gene calls are TRBV11-2 and TRBJ1-1; D not certain. Trimming took off 5 bases at V and 0 bases at J, with 7 bases between the two ends. Germline CDR1 is SGHAT and CDR2 is FQNNGV. The length of the CDR3 is 13 residues.

The chain is built from TRBV3-1 (or the pseudogene TRBV3-2) and TRBJ1-4; weak D call: TRBD1 (6 bases). The CDR3 totals 15 residues. Germline CDR1 LGHDT, CDR2 YNNKEL (reference sequence). Trimming left V 3 bases short and J 4 bases short, with 12 bases between. This CDR3 reads CASSQGGGINEKLFF. As DNA, the CDR3 is TGTGCCAGCAGCCAGGGAGGGGGGATTAATGAAAAACTGTTTTTT.

CDR3 protein: CASSPDGGANGEQYF. CDR3 nucleotides: TGTGCCAGCAGCCCCGATGGAGGGGCGAATGGGGAGCAGTACTTC. The chain recombines TRBV7-2 with TRBJ2-7; TRBD2 is a possible D gene (6 bases). Germline V CDR1 and CDR2: SGHTA, FQGNSA. The V and J ends lost 5 bases and 7 bases respectively, with 21 bases between them. The CDR3 is 15 residues long.

The rearrangement uses TRBV3-1 (or the pseudogene TRBV3-2) and TRBJ1-2; 7 positions match TRBD1. V trimming: 1 base; J trimming: 1 base; junction bases outside the gene matches: 3. The germline V gene has CDR1 LGHDT and CDR2 YNNKEL (reference sequence). This CDR3 has 15 residues. CDR3 sequence: CASSQGDSGNYGYTF. The CDR3, as DNA: TGTGCCAGCAGCCAAGGGGACAGCGGTAACTATGGCTACACCTTC.

A remark on this clone: Other DNA sequences in this sample translate to the same CDR3. J is TRBJ2-7 and V is TRBV29-1, with D perhaps matching TRBD2 (6 bases). The germline V gene has CDR1 SQVTM and CDR2 ANQGSEA. The CDR3 runs 11 residues. The germline V and J ends were trimmed by 3 bases and 6 bases, with 9 bases remaining between them. CDR3 in amino acids: CSVDRGGEQYF. The CDR3 nucleotides read TGCAGCGTTGATAGGGGAGGCGAGCAGTACTTC.

The chain carries TRBV4-2 and TRBJ2-1; 14 positions match TRBD2. CDR3 size: 16 residues. The germline CDR1 and CDR2 sequences are LGHNA and YNFKEQ. The V and J ends lost 4 bases and 6 bases, in that order; junction bases with no gene match: 5. CDR3 amino acids: CASSLHGLAGGNEQFF. The DNA for the CDR3 is TGTGCCAGCAGCCTGCACGGACTAGCGGGAGGCAATGAGCAGTTCTTC.

The J gene is TRBJ2-7, the V gene TRBV6-5, with D possibly matching TRBD2 (6 bases). The germline V and J ends were trimmed by 3 bases and 9 bases, with 15 bases remaining between them. From germline, CDR1 is MNHEY and CDR2 SVGAGI. The CDR3 covers 13 residues. CDR3 in DNA: TGTGCCAGCAGTTATCAACGGGGGAGCGTGCAGTACTTC. Protein sequence: CASSYQRGSVQYF.

The chain links TRBV19 to TRBJ1-1; no definite D call. The CDR3 sequence is 15 residues long. The V end was cut by 5 bases, the J end by 2 bases, with 15 bases between. Germline CDR1 is LNHDA and CDR2 is SQIVND (reference sequence). This chain's CDR3 is CASSSNLRGNTEAFF. The CDR3 coding sequence is TGTGCCAGTAGTTCCAATCTTCGCGGCAACACTGAAGCTTTCTTT.

For this clone: The same CDR3 is also encoded by other DNA sequences in this sample. The chain uses TRBV29-1 and TRBJ2-7, with TRBD1 matching 10 bases. V gave up 3 bases and J gave up 4 bases; unmatched junction bases: 3. Germline assignment: CDR1 SQVTM and CDR2 ANQGSEA. There are 13 residues in the CDR3. The CDR3 protein is CSVERDRGYEQYF. The CDR3 DNA is TGCAGCGTTGAGCGGGACAGGGGTTACGAGCAGTACTTC.

CDR3: CASSSTFYRGLGRTYEQYF. DNA for the CDR3: TGTGCCAGTAGTTCAACCTTTTATCGGGGTTTGGGGAGAACCTACGAGCAGTACTTC. V gene TRBV19 combines with J gene TRBJ2-7; weak D call: TRBD2 (5 bases). V dropped 5 bases and J dropped 2 bases, with 28 bases sitting between them. This CDR3 is 19 amino acids long. CDR1 and CDR2 from the germline V gene are LNHDA and SQIVND (reference sequence).

The chain carries TRBV28 and TRBJ2-7; 12 bases line up with TRBD2. The trim removed 6 bases at V and 6 bases at J, leaving 9 bases unmatched. Per the germline V gene, CDR1 is MDHEN and CDR2 is SYDVKM. CDR3 length equals 15 residues. The CDR3: CASSKLAGGPSEQYF. The DNA of the CDR3 is TGTGCCAGCAGCAAACTAGCGGGAGGTCCGAGCGAGCAGTACTTC.

This clone was seen a single time. The chain combines TRBV5-1 with TRBJ2-2; tentatively, D is TRBD1 (6 bases). CDR3 size: 19 residues. With 3 bases removed from V and 0 bases from J, the gap between germline ends came to 21 bases. The germline CDR1 and CDR2 sequences are SGHRS and YFSETQ. CDR3: CASSSGRLRTASNTGELFF. The CDR3 DNA follows: TGCGCCAGCAGCTCTGGCCGGTTGAGGACAGCCTCGAACACCGGGGAGCTGTTTTTT.

CDR3 loop: CASRTSGSTDTQYF. CDR3 coding DNA: TGTGCCAGTAGAACTAGCGGCAGCACAGATACGCAGTATTTT. The V call is TRBV19, the J call TRBJ2-3; 8 bases agree with TRBD2. Looked up from germline, CDR1 is LNHDA and CDR2 is SQIVND (reference sequence). V shed 6 bases, J shed 0 bases, and the junction held 2 bases outside the gene matches. CDR3 size: 14 residues.

This sequence joins TRBV15 and TRBJ1-4, with D possibly TRBD1 on 6 matching bases. Germline V gives CDR1 LNHNV, CDR2 YYDKDF (reference sequence). The CDR3 extends over 16 amino acids. The V end was cut by 0 bases, the J end by 6 bases, with 14 bases between. Written as DNA, the CDR3 is TGTGCCACCAGCAGAGATAGAGGGGGGGTATATGAAAAACTGTTTTTT. This sequence encodes CATSRDRGGVYEKLFF.

The rearrangement uses TRBV10-3 and TRBJ2-7; TRBD2 is a possible D gene (5 bases). The CDR3 consists of 14 residues. The V gene's germline CDR1 is ENHRY and CDR2 SYGVKD. Trimming took 2 bases from V and 5 from J, leaving 13 bases between them. CDR3: CAISEELEYHEQYF. The DNA of the CDR3 is TGTGCCATCAGTGAGGAACTAGAGTACCACGAGCAGTACTTC.

The chain uses TRBV5-1 and TRBJ2-2; 7 bases match TRBD1. CDR1 is SGHRS, CDR2 YFSETQ, per germline. This CDR3 comprises 15 residues. The trim removed 1 base at V and 4 bases at J, leaving 4 bases unmatched. The CDR3 here is CASSLKGAGTGELFF. DNA of the CDR3: TGCGCCAGCAGCTTGAAGGGGGCCGGCACCGGGGAGCTGTTTTTT.

The chain carries TRBV28 and TRBJ2-5, with 9 bases matching TRBD2. The ends lost 3 bases at V and 3 bases at J; junction bases unmatched: 5. CDR3 length: 15 amino acids. Germline values: CDR1 MDHEN, CDR2 SYDVKM. The CDR3 nucleotides read TGTGCCAGCAGTTTGATGGCTAGCGGGGAAGAGACCCAGTACTTC. Translated, it gives CASSLMASGEETQYF.